The 23 T cell receptor beta chains below all came from one sample that was sequenced in a study of blood T cell repertoires in COVID-19. The assay was immunoSEQ multiplex PCR, and TCRdb's table has in-frame clones only and misses some. In the table there are some 220,000 clones, 85% to 90% of which are singletons. The specimen sequenced was PBMCs or T cells enriched from blood (not recorded which). The receptors derive from a woman aged 18-29 years in a cohort exposed to, infected with or recovered from COVID-19 (not recorded which).

The chain couples TRBV27 to TRBJ1-1, with 9 bases identical to TRBD1. V gave up 4 bases and J gave up 8 bases; unmatched junction bases: 2. The CDR3 consists of 12 residues. Per germline, CDR1 MNHEY and CDR2 SMNVEV (reference sequence). In DNA, the CDR3 is TGTGCCAGCAGTTCGGACAGGGGAGAAGCTTTCTTT. Residues: CASSSDRGEAFF.

The gene calls are TRBV14 and TRBJ2-1; TRBD2 might be the D (6 bases). The CDR3 sequence is 19 residues long. The germline CDR1 and CDR2 sequences are SGHDN and FVKESK. The germline V and J ends were trimmed by 0 bases and 0 bases, with 18 bases remaining between them. CDR3 nucleotides: TGTGCCAGCAGCCAAGAGGGGCTAGCGACCTACTTCTCCTACAATGAGCAGTTCTTC. Translation: CASSQEGLATYFSYNEQFF.

The chain joins TRBV19 to TRBJ1-4, with D tentatively TRBD1 (6 bases). CDR3 length equals 13 residues. V lost 2 bases, J lost 8 bases, and 9 bases lay in between. Germline CDR1 LNHDA, CDR2 SQIVND (reference sequence). The DNA of the CDR3 is TGTGCCAGTAGTATACAGGGGCAAGAAAAACTGTTTTTT. Amino acid sequence: CASSIQGQEKLFF.

This clone was detected only once. The rearrangement links TRBV21-1 to TRBJ2-4; TRBD2 is taken as the D call from the table, unchecked against the DNA. TRBV21-1 is designated a pseudogene. This CDR3 contains 14 residues. CDR3 residues: CASSSEMAKNIQYF. The CDR3 DNA follows: TGTGCCAGCAGCAGCGAGATGGCCAAAAACATTCAGTACTTC.

The V and J genes are TRBV5-8 and TRBJ2-7, with TRBD1 matching over 8 bases. J lost 2 bases, V lost 3 bases, and 7 bases had no gene match. Germline lookup yields CDR1 SGHTS and CDR2 YDEGEE. CDR3 length: 15 amino acids. CDR3 nucleotides: TGTGCCAGCAGCTCCTACAGGGGGGCCGCCTACGAGCAGTACTTC. This encodes CASSSYRGAAYEQYF. Full variable domain (rest looked up from reference TRBV5-8 and TRBJ2-7): EAGVTQSPTHLIKTRGQQATLRCSPISGHTSVYWYQQALGLGLQFLLWYDEGEERNRGNFPPRFSGRQFPNYSSELNVNALELEDSALYLCASSSYRGAAYEQYFGPGTRLTVT.

This rearrangement joins TRBV14 to TRBJ1-6, with 10 nucleotides matching TRBD1. Germline CDR1 is SGHDN and CDR2 is FVKESK. CDR3 size: 16 residues. J lost 7 bases, V lost 5 bases, and 8 bases had no gene match. The CDR3 DNA sequence: TGTGCCAGCAGCTATCACCGGGACAGGGGCAATTCACCCCTCCACTTT. Protein product: CASSYHRDRGNSPLHF.

The chain joins TRBV7-9 to TRBJ1-5; a weak D match, TRBD1 (5 bases). Germline CDR1 is SEHNR and CDR2 is FQNEAQ (reference sequence). CDR3 length equals 14 residues. With 11 bases removed from V and 5 bases from J, the gap between germline ends came to 19 bases. The CDR3 region is CAVAGGAEDQPQHF. In nucleotides, the CDR3 is TGTGCCGTCGCGGGAGGGGCCGAGGATCAGCCCCAGCATTTT.

V usage is TRBV11-2 and J usage is TRBJ2-5; 11 bases map to TRBD2. The ends lost 2 bases at V and 3 bases at J; junction bases unmatched: 2. Germline CDR1 reads SGHAT; CDR2 reads FQNNGV. The CDR3 covers 15 residues. CDR3 DNA: TGTGCCAGCAGCTTAAGGGGACTAGCGGAAGAGACCCAGTACTTC. This encodes CASSLRGLAEETQYF. Combining the CDR3 with reference TRBV11-2 and TRBJ2-5 gives the whole variable domain EAGVAQSPRYKIIEKRQSVAFWCNPISGHATLYWYQQILGQGPKLLIQFQNNGVVDDSQLPKDRFSAERLKGVDSTLKIQPAKLEDSAVYLCASSLRGLAEETQYFGPGTRLLVL.

The rearrangement links TRBV5-1 to TRBJ1-1, with 10 bases matching TRBD1. The CDR3 loop spans 16 amino acids. The V gene end was trimmed by 2 bases and the J gene end by 1 base; junction bases not matched to a gene: 5. CDR1 is SGHRS and CDR2 is YFSETQ in the germline V gene. CDR3: CASSFPGTGENTEAFF. The CDR3 DNA follows: TGCGCCAGCAGCTTTCCGGGGACAGGGGAGAACACTGAAGCTTTCTTT.

This clone showed up just a few times. The CDR3 spells CASSWDRVGEKLFF. For the CDR3, the DNA is TGTGCCAGCAGTTGGGACAGGGTTGGGGAAAAACTGTTTTTT. The chain employs TRBV6-5 and TRBJ1-4, with 9 bases fitting TRBD1. CDR1 and CDR2 from the germline V gene are MNHEY and SVGAGI. The CDR3 is made up of 14 amino acids. The junction had 5 bases not matched to a gene; V was cut back by 4 bases and J by 8 bases.

V is TRBV7-2 and J is TRBJ2-7; 12 positions agree with TRBD2. Germline trimming cut 6 bases from V and 7 bases from J; bases unmatched to any gene: 7. This CDR3 has 14 amino acids. The germline V gene has CDR1 SGHTA and CDR2 FQGNSA. The DNA of the CDR3 is TGTGCCAGCAGTCGACTAGCGGGGGTGCAGGAGCAGTACTTC. The encoded protein is CASSRLAGVQEQYF. The full variable domain, with the rest looked up from reference TRBV7-2 and TRBJ2-7, is GAGVSQSPSNKVTEKGKDVELRCDPISGHTALYWYRQSLGQGLEFLIYFQGNSAPDKSGLPSDRFSAERTGGSVSTLTIQRTQQEDSAVYLCASSRLAGVQEQYFGPGTRLTVT.

This clone was picked up a small number of times. The chain recombines TRBV12-5 with TRBJ2-7; 11 nucleotides match TRBD1. CDR1 and CDR2 from the germline V gene are LGHNT and FRNRAP. CDR3 size: 13 residues. After removal of 6 bases from V and 6 bases from J, the junction contained 4 bases not matched to a gene. Here the CDR3 DNA reads TGTGCTAGTGGCCCGGGACAGGGGGTCGAGCAGTACTTC. This translates into CASGPGQGVEQYF. The variable domain in full, with the rest retrieved from reference TRBV12-5 and TRBJ2-7, is DARVTQTPRHKVTEMGQEVTMRCQPILGHNTVFWYRQTMMQGLELLAYFRNRAPLDDSGMPKDRFSAEMPDATLATLKIQPSEPRDSAVYFCASGPGQGVEQYFGPGTRLTVT.

This clone was seen a handful of times. The chain carries TRBV5-4 and TRBJ1-1; 7 bases agree with TRBD1. Losses at the gene ends were 2 bases for V and 10 bases for J; bases not matched to a gene: 11. Germline V CDR1 and CDR2: SGHNT, YYREEE (reference sequence). This CDR3 spans 14 amino acids. As DNA, the CDR3 is TGTGCCAGCAGCTTCACGGGTCAGGGGGATGGAGCTTTCTTT. Residues: CASSFTGQGDGAFF. The full variable domain, rest sourced from reference TRBV5-4 and TRBJ1-1, is ETGVTQSPTHLIKTRGQQVTLRCSSQSGHNTVSWYQQALGQGPQFIFQYYREEENGRGNFPPRFSGLQFPNYSSELNVNALELDDSALYLCASSFTGQGDGAFFGQGTRLTVV.

This chain joins TRBV28 and TRBJ2-1, with D perhaps matching TRBD2 (5 bases). Germline CDR1 MDHEN, CDR2 SYDVKM. This CDR3 spans 17 amino acids. Trimming pared 5 bases from V and 0 bases from J, leaving 17 bases between. The CDR3: CASSHRGPLPSYNEQFF. The CDR3 nucleotides are TGTGCCAGCAGTCACCGGGGTCCCCTCCCCTCCTACAATGAGCAGTTCTTC.

The chain links TRBV7-9 to TRBJ2-1; 9 nucleotides match TRBD2. Losses at the gene ends were 1 base for V and 10 bases for J; bases not matched to a gene: 17. The CDR3 runs to 18 residues. Germline V gene sequence: CDR1 SEHNR, CDR2 FQNEAQ (reference sequence). CDR3 in amino acids: CASSLGGGREGRSREQFF. In DNA, the CDR3 is TGTGCCAGCAGCTTAGGGGGGGGGCGGGAGGGCCGTTCGAGAGAGCAGTTCTTC.

V gene TRBV3-1 (or the pseudogene TRBV3-2) combines with J gene TRBJ2-5; a possible D gene is TRBD2 (5 bases). The CDR3 contains 17 residues. Trimming took off 0 bases at V and 1 base at J, with 15 bases between the two ends. Germline V gene lookup returns CDR1 LGHDT and CDR2 YNNKEL (reference sequence). The CDR3: CASSQEVLASAQETQYF. CDR3 DNA: TGTGCCAGCAGCCAAGAAGTCCTAGCCTCCGCCCAAGAGACCCAGTACTTC.

The chain's CDR3 is CASSQGLSGSEQFF. DNA for the CDR3: TGTGCCAGCAGCCAGGGACTCTCCGGGAGTGAGCAGTTCTTC. V gene TRBV3-1 (or the pseudogene TRBV3-2) combines with J gene TRBJ2-1, with D possibly TRBD2 on 6 matching bases. The V end lost 3 bases, the J end lost 9 bases, and 15 bases lay between the germline ends. The CDR3 runs to 14 residues. Germline values: CDR1 LGHDT, CDR2 YNNKEL (reference sequence).

This chain joins TRBV7-9 and TRBJ1-6; D remains unclear. The V end lost 0 bases, the J end lost 9 bases, and 12 bases lay between the germline ends. The germline CDR1 and CDR2 sequences are SEHNR and FQNEAQ (reference sequence). This CDR3 region has 15 residues. DNA of the CDR3: TGTGCCAGCAGCTTAGCGTCCAGAAGTACTTCACCCCTCCACTTT. This encodes CASSLASRSTSPLHF. The variable domain in full, completed from reference TRBV7-9 and TRBJ1-6, reads DTGVSQNPRHKITKRGQNVTFRCDPISEHNRLYWYRQTLGQGPEFLTYFQNEAQLEKSRLLSDRFSAERPKGSFSTLEIQRTEQGDSAMYLCASSLASRSTSPLHFGNGTRLTVT.

The genes are TRBV5-1 and TRBJ2-3; D is ambiguous. The V and J ends lost 0 bases and 6 bases respectively, with 14 bases between them. Germline assignment: CDR1 SGHRS and CDR2 YFSETQ. CDR3 length equals 15 residues. DNA for the CDR3: TGCGCCAGCAGCTTGGACAGCTCCCCCCTGGATACGCAGTATTTT. Protein sequence: CASSLDSSPLDTQYF.

The V gene is TRBV15, the J gene TRBJ1-1; tentative D call: TRBD1 (5 bases). This CDR3 comprises 13 residues. The V end lost 5 bases, the J end lost 4 bases, and 11 bases lay between the germline ends. Germline V gene data show CDR1 as LNHNV and CDR2 as YYDKDF (reference sequence). The CDR3 DNA reads as TGTGCCACCAGCCGTCAGGGAGGCACTGAAGCTTTCTTT. Protein product: CATSRQGGTEAFF. Variable domain in full (rest from reference TRBV15 and TRBJ1-1): DAMVIQNPRYQVTQFGKPVTLSCSQTLNHNVMYWYQQKSSQAPKLLFHYYDKDFNNEADTPDNFQSRRPNTSFCFLDIRSPGLGDTAMYLCATSRQGGTEAFFGQGTRLTVV.

The genes are TRBV5-1 and TRBJ1-1; 12 bases are shared with TRBD1. The CDR3 runs 18 residues. From germline, CDR1 is SGHRS and CDR2 YFSETQ. Trimming took 4 bases from V and 1 from J; bases not matched to a gene: 11. This CDR3 is CASSGTGGVFLGNTEAFF. CDR3 bases: TGCGCCAGCAGCGGGACAGGGGGCGTTTTTTTGGGGAACACTGAAGCTTTCTTT.

The rearrangement joins TRBV11-3 to TRBJ1-1; 7 nucleotides match TRBD1. The V and J ends lost 0 bases and 1 base, in that order; junction bases with no gene match: 2. The CDR3 sequence is 15 residues long. The germline V gene has CDR1 SGHNT and CDR2 YENEEA. CDR3 nucleotides: TGTGCCAGCAGCTTAGATTACAGGGGGAACACTGAAGCTTTCTTT. Amino acid sequence: CASSLDYRGNTEAFF.

The rearrangement links TRBV4-2 to TRBJ2-4; 7 bases are shared with TRBD2. Trimming cost V 3 bases and J 5 bases; bases outside gene matches: 4. Germline-derived CDR1 and CDR2 are LGHNA and YNFKEQ. CDR3 length: 14 residues. Here the CDR3 reads CASSQASGQNIQYF. CDR3 nucleotide sequence: TGTGCCAGCAGCCAGGCTAGCGGACAAAACATTCAGTACTTC.